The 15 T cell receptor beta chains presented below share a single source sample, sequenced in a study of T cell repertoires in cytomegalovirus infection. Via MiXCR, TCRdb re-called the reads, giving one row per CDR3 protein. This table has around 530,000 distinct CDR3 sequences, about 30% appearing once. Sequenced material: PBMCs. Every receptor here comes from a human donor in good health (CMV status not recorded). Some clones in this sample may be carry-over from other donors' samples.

CDR3 nucleotides: TGTGCCAGCAGTTTATCCAGGGGCTACACCTTC. Amino acid sequence: CASSLSRGYTF. The chain couples TRBV28 to TRBJ1-2; no clear D gene. CDR3 length: 11 residues. Germline CDR1 MDHEN, CDR2 SYDVKM. V gave up 1 base and J gave up 8 bases, with 5 bases separating them.

CDR3 coding DNA: TGTGCCACCAGTGATTTTTCTGGGGCTACGCAGTATTTT. It translates to CATSDFSGATQYF. This chain joins TRBV24-1 and TRBJ2-3, with a tentative D call TRBD1 (5 bases). CDR1 is KGHDR and CDR2 is SFDVKD in the germline V gene. The CDR3 is 13 amino acids. The V gene lost 1 base and the J gene lost 8 bases, with 9 bases spanning the gap.

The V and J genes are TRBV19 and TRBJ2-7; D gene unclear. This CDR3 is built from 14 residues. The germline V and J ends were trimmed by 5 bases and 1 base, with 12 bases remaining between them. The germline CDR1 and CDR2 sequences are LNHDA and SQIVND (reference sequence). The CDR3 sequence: CASSRAVMSYEQYF. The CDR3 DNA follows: TGTGCCAGTAGTCGGGCTGTTATGTCCTACGAGCAGTACTTC.

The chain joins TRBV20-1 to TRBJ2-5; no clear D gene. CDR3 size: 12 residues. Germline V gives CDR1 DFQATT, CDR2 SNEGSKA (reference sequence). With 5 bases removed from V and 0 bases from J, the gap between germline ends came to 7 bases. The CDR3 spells CSAYGHQETQYF. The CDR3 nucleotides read TGCAGTGCTTACGGACACCAAGAGACCCAGTACTTC.

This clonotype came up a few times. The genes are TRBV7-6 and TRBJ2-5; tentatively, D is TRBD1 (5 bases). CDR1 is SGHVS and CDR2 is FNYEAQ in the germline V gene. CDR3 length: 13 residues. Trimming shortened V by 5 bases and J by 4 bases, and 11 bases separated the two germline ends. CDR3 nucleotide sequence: TGTGCCAGCAGCGCCGCAGGGTCAGAGACCCAGTACTTC. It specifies CASSAAGSETQYF. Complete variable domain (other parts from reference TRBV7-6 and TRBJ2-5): GAGVSQSPRYKVTKRGQDVALRCDPISGHVSLYWYRQALGQGPEFLTYFNYEAQQDKSGLPNDRFSAERPEGSISTLTIQRTEQRDSAMYRCASSAAGSETQYFGPGTRLLVL.

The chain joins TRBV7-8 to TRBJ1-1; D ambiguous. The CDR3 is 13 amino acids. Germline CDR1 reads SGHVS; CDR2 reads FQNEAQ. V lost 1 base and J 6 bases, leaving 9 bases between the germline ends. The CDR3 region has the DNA TGTGCCAGCAGCTTAGGGGTAAGGCCTGAAGCTTTCTTT. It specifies CASSLGVRPEAFF.

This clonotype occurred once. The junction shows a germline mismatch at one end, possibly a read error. CDR3 sequence reads: CASSQGQWANTEAFF. The CDR3 DNA reads TGTGCCAGCAGTCAAGGACAGTGGGCGAACACTGAAGCTTTCTTT. This chain connects TRBV3-1 to TRBJ1-1, with D possibly being TRBD1 (6 bases). This CDR3 spans 15 amino acids. Germline V gene data show CDR1 as LGHDT and CDR2 as YNNKEL (reference sequence).

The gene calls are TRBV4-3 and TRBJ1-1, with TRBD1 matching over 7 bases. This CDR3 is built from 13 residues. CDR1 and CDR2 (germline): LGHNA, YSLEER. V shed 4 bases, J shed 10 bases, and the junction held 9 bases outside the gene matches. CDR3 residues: CASSPGQEMGAFF. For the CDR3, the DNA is TGCGCCAGCAGCCCCGGACAGGAGATGGGAGCTTTCTTT.

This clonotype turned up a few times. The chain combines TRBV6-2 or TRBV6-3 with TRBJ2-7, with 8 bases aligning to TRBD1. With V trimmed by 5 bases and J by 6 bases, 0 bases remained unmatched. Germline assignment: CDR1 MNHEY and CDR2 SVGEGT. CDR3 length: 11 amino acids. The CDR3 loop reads CASSTGGEQYV. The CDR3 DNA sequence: TGTGCCAGCAGTACAGGGGGCGAGCAGTACGTC.

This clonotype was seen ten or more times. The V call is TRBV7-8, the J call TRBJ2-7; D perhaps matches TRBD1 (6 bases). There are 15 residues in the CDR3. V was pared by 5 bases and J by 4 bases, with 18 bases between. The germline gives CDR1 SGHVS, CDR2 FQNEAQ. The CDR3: CASSPLGHPSYEQYF. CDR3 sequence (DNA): TGTGCCAGCAGCCCCCTGGGACACCCCTCTTACGAGCAGTACTTC.

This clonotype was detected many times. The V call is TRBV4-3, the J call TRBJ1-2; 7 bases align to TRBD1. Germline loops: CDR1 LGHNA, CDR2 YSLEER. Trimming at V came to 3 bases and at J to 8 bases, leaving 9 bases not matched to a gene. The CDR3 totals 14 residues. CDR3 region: CASSQSQGPRGYTF. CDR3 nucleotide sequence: TGCGCCAGCAGCCAGTCACAGGGGCCCCGCGGCTACACCTTC.

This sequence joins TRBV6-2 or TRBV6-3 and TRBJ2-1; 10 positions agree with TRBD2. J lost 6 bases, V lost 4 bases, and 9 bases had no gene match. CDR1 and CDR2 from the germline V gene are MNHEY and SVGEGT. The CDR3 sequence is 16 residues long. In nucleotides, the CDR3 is TGTGCCAGCAGTTTATCTAGCGGGGGAGAGTTCAATGAGCAGTTCTTC. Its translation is CASSLSSGGEFNEQFF.

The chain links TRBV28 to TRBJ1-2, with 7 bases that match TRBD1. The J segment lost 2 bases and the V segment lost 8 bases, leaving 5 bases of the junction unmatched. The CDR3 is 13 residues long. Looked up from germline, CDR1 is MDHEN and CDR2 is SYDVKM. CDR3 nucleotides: TGTGCCAGCGGGGACAGTTTGAACTATGGCTACACCTTC. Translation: CASGDSLNYGYTF.

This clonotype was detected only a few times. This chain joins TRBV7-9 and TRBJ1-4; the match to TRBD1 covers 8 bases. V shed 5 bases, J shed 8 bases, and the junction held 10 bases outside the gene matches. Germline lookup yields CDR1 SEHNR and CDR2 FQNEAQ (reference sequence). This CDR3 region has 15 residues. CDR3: CASSPRQGMGEKLFF. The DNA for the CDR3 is TGTGCCAGCAGCCCCCGACAGGGGATGGGGGAAAAACTGTTTTTT.

The CDR3 sequence is CASSPGRSSTDTQYF. The CDR3 DNA reads as TGTGCCAGCTCCCCTGGTAGGAGTAGCACAGATACGCAGTATTTT. V gene TRBV7-9 combines with J gene TRBJ2-3; D ambiguous. The CDR3 runs to 15 residues. Germline values: CDR1 SEHNR, CDR2 FQNEAQ (reference sequence). V was clipped by 8 bases and J by 0 bases, with 15 bases between them.